Sequencing of this TCR beta chain was carried out in a study of cytomegalovirus exposure and HLA in healthy donors. Points from the study as a whole: The listing of some 170 TCR beta chains classed them as cytomegalovirus-associated. Common viral pathogens (according to a later analysis) appeared linked to several of the most significant clusters. An ancestry cluster, one associated with Asian ancestry, reportedly showed fewer N-insertions than the approximately 650-donor mean in a later analysis.

The PCR had 60 Vbeta and 13 Jbeta primers. Generated by immunoSEQ multiplex PCR, the TCRdb table keeps only in-frame clones and is missing some. This repertoire includes 150,000 or so clones. Concerning this clone: Its antigen is as yet unknown.

This sequence originates from a woman aged 55-70 years in good health and CMV-seronegative. Source material: PBMCs.

The CDR3 coding sequence is TGTGCCACCCTGAGGGGGGGTGGGACAGATACGCAGTATTTT. Protein: CATLRGGGTDTQYF. The chain carries TRBV11-2 and TRBJ2-3, with D perhaps TRBD2 (7 bases). The CDR3 runs to 14 residues. The germline V gene encodes CDR1 SGHAT and CDR2 FQNNGV. V dropped 10 bases and J dropped 3 bases, with 17 bases sitting between them.